The clone carrying this T cell receptor beta chain was seen more than once but under ten times. This sample stems from a study of patients and donors after allogeneic stem cell transplantation. CDR1 MNHEY and CDR2 SMNVEV come from the germline V gene (reference sequence). V lost 8 bases, J lost 4 bases, and 11 bases lay in between. The CDR3 runs to 12 residues. One entry per CDR3 protein results from TCRdb running MiXCR on the RT-PCR reads. The sample lists about a million distinct CDR3 sequences, about a sixth occurring once. This clonotype was sampled from a human donor who was either an allogeneic HSCT recipient or a stem cell or donor lymphocyte infusion donor (not recorded which). It is not recorded whose cells these are; they may come from a transplant donor. The sequencing input was blood, either unsorted or a sorted T cell fraction (not recorded which). This chain uses TRBV27 with TRBJ1-2; D remains unclear. The CDR3 region is CASGSVRYGYTF. CDR3 coding DNA: TGTGCCAGCGGGTCTGTTCGCTATGGCTACACCTTC.